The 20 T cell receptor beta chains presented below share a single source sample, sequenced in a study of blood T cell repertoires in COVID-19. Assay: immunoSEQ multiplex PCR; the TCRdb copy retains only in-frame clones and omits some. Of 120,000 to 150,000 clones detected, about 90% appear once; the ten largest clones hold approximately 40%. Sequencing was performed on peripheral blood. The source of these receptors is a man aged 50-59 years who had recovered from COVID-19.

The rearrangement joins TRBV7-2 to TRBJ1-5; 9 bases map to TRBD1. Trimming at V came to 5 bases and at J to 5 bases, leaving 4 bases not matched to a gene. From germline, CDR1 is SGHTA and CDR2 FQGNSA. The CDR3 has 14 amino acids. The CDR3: CASSPGTGHQPQHF. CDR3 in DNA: TGTGCCAGCAGCCCCGGGACAGGGCATCAGCCCCAGCATTTT.

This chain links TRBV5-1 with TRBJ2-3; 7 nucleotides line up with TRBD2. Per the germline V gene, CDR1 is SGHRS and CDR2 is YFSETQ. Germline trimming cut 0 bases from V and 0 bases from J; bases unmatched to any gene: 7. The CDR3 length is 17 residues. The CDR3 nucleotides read TGCGCCAGCAGCTTGGGATCTGGCGGGGGTAGCACAGATACGCAGTATTTT. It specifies CASSLGSGGGSTDTQYF.

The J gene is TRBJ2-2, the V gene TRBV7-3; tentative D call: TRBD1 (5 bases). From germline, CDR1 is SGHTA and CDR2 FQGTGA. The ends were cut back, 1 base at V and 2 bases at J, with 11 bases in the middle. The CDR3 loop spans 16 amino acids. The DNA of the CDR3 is TGTGCCAGCAGCTTAATGGGGCTAGGTAACACCGGGGAGCTGTTTTTT. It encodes CASSLMGLGNTGELFF.

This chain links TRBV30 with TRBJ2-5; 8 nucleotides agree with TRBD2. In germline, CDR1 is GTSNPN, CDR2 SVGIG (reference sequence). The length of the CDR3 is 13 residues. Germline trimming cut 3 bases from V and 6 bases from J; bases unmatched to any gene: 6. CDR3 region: CAWSPGGPKTQYF. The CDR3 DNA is TGTGCCTGGAGCCCGGGGGGGCCGAAGACCCAGTACTTC.

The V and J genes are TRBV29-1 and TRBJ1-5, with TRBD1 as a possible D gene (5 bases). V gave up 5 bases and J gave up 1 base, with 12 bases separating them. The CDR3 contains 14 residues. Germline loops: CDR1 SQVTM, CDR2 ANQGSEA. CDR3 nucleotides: TGCAGCGTTATGGCCGGGGGGAGCAATCAGCCCCAGCATTTT. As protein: CSVMAGGSNQPQHF. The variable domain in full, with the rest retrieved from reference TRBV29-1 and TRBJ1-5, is SAVISQKPSRDICQRGTSLTIQCQVDSQVTMMFWYRQQPGQSLTLIATANQGSEATYESGFVIDKFPISRPNLTFSTLTVSNMSPEDSSIYLCSVMAGGSNQPQHFGDGTRLSIL.

The CDR3 nucleotides are TGTGCCAGTAGTACCGCGCGAAACACTGAAGCTTTCTTT. Residues: CASSTARNTEAFF. The chain links TRBV19 to TRBJ1-1, with no clear D. The CDR3 length is 13 residues. Trimming pared 4 bases from V and 2 bases from J, leaving 8 bases between. Germline V gene data show CDR1 as LNHDA and CDR2 as SQIVND (reference sequence).

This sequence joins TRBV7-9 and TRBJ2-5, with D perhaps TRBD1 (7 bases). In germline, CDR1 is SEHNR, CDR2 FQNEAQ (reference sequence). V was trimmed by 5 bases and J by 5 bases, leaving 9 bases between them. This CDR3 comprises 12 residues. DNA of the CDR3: TGTGCCAGCAGCCAGGGGGGCGAGACCCAGTACTTC. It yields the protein CASSQGGETQYF.

The CDR3 region has the DNA TGTGCCAGCAGCCAAGATACTAGAATAATAGAGACCCAGTACTTC. Residues: CASSQDTRIIETQYF. The chain uses TRBV14 and TRBJ2-5, with D possibly TRBD2 on 5 matching bases. The CDR3 is made up of 15 amino acids. V lost 0 bases to trimming and J lost 4 bases, with 12 bases between them. CDR1 is SGHDN, CDR2 FVKESK, per germline.

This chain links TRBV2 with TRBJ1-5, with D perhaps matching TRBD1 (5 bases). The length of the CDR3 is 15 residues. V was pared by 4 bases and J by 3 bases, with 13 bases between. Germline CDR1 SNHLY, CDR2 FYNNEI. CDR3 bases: TGTGCCAGCAGTGTGATCACAGGTTCCAATCAGCCCCAGCATTTT. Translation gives CASSVITGSNQPQHF. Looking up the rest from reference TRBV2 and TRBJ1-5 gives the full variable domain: EPEVTQTPSHQVTQMGQEVILRCVPISNHLYFYWYRQILGQKVEFLVSFYNNEISEKSEIFDDQFSVERPDGSNFTLKIRSTKLEDSAMYFCASSVITGSNQPQHFGDGTRLSIL.

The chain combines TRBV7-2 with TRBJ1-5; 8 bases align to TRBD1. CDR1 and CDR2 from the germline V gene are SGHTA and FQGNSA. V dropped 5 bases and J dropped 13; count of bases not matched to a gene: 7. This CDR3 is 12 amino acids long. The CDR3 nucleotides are TGTGCCAGCAGCCTCGACAGGGGTCCACAGCATTTT. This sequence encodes CASSLDRGPQHF.

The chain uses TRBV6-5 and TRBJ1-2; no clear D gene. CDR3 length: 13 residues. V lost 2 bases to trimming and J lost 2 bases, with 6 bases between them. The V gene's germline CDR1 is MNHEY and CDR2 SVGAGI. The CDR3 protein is CASSYSGNYGYTF. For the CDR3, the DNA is TGTGCCAGCAGTTACAGCGGAAACTATGGCTACACCTTC.

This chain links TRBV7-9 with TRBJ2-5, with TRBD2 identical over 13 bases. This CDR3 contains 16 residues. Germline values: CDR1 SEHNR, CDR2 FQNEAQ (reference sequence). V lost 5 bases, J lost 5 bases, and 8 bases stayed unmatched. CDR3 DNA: TGTGCCAGCAGCCCACTAGCGGGGGGGACTACTGAGACCCAGTACTTC. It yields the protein CASSPLAGGTTETQYF.

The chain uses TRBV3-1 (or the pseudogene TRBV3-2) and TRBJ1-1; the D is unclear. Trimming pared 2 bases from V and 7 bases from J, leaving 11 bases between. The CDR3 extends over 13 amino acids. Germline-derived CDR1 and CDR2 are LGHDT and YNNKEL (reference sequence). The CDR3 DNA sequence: TGTGCCAGCAGCCAAAGCGGTGTGGGTGAAGCTTTCTTT. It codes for CASSQSGVGEAFF.

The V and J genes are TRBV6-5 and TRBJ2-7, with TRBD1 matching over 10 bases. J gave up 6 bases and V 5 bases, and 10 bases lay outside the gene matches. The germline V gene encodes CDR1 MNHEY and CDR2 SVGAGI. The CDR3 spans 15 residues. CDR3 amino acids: CASSPTSGTGAEQYF. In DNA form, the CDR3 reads TGTGCCAGCAGTCCTACCTCCGGGACAGGGGCCGAGCAGTACTTC.

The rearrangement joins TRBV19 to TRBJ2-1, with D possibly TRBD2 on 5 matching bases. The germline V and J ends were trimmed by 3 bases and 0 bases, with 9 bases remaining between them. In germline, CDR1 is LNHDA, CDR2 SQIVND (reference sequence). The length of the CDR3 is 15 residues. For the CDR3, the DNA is TGTGCCAGTAGTATTAGGACTGGCTCCTACAATGAGCAGTTCTTC. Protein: CASSIRTGSYNEQFF.

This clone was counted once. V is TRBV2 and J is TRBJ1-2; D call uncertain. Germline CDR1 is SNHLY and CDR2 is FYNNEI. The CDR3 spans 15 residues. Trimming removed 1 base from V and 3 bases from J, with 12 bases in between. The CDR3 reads CASSEGRSIDYGYTF. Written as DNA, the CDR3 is TGTGCCAGCAGTGAAGGACGGAGTATAGACTATGGCTACACCTTC.

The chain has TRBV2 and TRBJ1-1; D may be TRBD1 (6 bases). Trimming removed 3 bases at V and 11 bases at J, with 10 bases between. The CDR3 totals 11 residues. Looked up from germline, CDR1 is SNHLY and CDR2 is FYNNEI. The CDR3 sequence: CASSEQGRAFF. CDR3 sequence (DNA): TGTGCCAGCAGTGAGCAGGGGCGGGCTTTCTTT. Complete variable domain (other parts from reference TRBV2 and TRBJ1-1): EPEVTQTPSHQVTQMGQEVILRCVPISNHLYFYWYRQILGQKVEFLVSFYNNEISEKSEIFDDQFSVERPDGSNFTLKIRSTKLEDSAMYFCASSEQGRAFFGQGTRLTVV.

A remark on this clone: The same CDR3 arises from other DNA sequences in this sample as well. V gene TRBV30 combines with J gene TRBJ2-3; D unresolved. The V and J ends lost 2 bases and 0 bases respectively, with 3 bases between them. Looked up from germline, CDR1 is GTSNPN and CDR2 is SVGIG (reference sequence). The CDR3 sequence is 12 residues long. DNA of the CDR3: TGTGCCTGGAGTTCTAGCACAGATACGCAGTATTTT. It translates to CAWSSSTDTQYF.

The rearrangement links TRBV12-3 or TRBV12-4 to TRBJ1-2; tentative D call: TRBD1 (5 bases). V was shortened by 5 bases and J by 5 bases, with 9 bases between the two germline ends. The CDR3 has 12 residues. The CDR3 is CASSRGLYGYTF. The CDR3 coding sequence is TGTGCCAGCAGTCGGGGGTTGTATGGCTACACCTTC.

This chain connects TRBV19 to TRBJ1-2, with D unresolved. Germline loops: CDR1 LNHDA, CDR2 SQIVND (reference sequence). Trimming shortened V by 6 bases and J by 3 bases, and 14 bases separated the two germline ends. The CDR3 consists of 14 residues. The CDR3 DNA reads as TGTGCCAGTAGGGTCCCAGGATTAGACTATGGCTACACCTTC. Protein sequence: CASRVPGLDYGYTF. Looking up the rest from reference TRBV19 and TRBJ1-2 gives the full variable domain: DGGITQSPKYLFRKEGQNVTLSCEQNLNHDAMYWYRQDPGQGLRLIYYSQIVNDFQKGDIAEGYSVSREKKESFPLTVTSAQKNPTAFYLCASRVPGLDYGYTFGSGTRLTVV.